One sample yielded the 3 T cell receptor beta chains listed below, sequenced in a study of blood T cell dynamics during melanoma immunotherapy. The table came from immunoSEQ multiplex PCR; TCRdb's copy has only in-frame clones and leaves some out. The data show around 560 clones, around 80% seen once. Time point noted: pre-treatment baseline. The sample consisted of blood, taken from a patient treated with checkpoint blockade. The receptors stem from a human donor with melanoma. Some clones in this sample may be carry-over from other donors' samples.

The chain is built from TRBV27 and TRBJ1-1; tentative D call: TRBD1 (6 bases). From germline, CDR1 is MNHEY and CDR2 SMNVEV (reference sequence). V shed 7 bases and J shed 4 bases, with 16 bases lying between them. The CDR3 is 14 amino acids. The CDR3 coding sequence is TGTGCCAGCATTATGGCAGGGGCGGGCACTGAAGCTTTCTTT. Amino acids: CASIMAGAGTEAFF.

The chain links TRBV19 to TRBJ2-1, with D hard to call. CDR1 and CDR2 from the germline V gene are LNHDA and SQIVND (reference sequence). With 5 bases removed from V and 6 bases from J, the gap between germline ends came to 14 bases. The CDR3 is made up of 14 amino acids. CDR3 bases: TGTGCCAGTAGTTGGCTCGGGTTTTTCAATGAGCAGTTCTTC. Its protein product is CASSWLGFFNEQFF. Filled out from reference TRBV19 and TRBJ2-1, the complete variable domain reads DGGITQSPKYLFRKEGQNVTLSCEQNLNHDAMYWYRQDPGQGLRLIYYSQIVNDFQKGDIAEGYSVSREKKESFPLTVTSAQKNPTAFYLCASSWLGFFNEQFFGPGTRLTVL.

V and J are TRBV14 and TRBJ1-2; D possibly corresponds to TRBD1 (6 bases). V lost 0 bases and J 2 bases, leaving 16 bases between the germline ends. The CDR3 runs 17 residues. The V gene's germline CDR1 is SGHDN and CDR2 FVKESK. CDR3 sequence: CASSQDRWTEKNYGYTF. As DNA, the CDR3 is TGTGCCAGCAGCCAAGACCGATGGACAGAAAAAAACTATGGCTACACCTTC.